This T cell receptor beta chain was identified during a study of blood T cell repertoires in COVID-19 (TCRdb year 2020). At the level of the whole study: Samples covering the acute and convalescent phases of COVID-19 were provided by collaborators in the United States, Italy and Spain. The samples were drawn from the first 160 participants of the ongoing ImmuneRACE study and from over a thousand subjects provided by 6 global collaborators. HLA class I and class II types, where available, came from metadata supplied by the sample provider rather than from assay-based typing. Deeply sampled blood TCRbeta repertoires from subjects exposed to, actively infected with, or recovered from COVID-19 were included in the dataset. A de-identified subject ID, COVID-19 status, age in years and sex were almost always included in the sample metadata. The material from the prospective study consisted of cDNA or gDNA derived from T cells, B-cell-depleted T cells, or PBMCs. A freely available public database, intended as a resource for researchers studying the immune response to SARS-CoV-2, is where the repertoires were released. Overall study results and their limits: Clinical and demographic metadata were provided uncurated, with the amount varying by source and participant.

Comment on this clone: The clone's antigen remains unknown. Base qualities were left out, and no much larger clone turns up one base away.

Collaborating institutions collected whole blood in K2EDTA tubes following their own protocols. Collaborator samples were shipped for TCRbeta analysis as frozen whole blood, isolated PBMCs, or DNA extracted from either sample type. The immunoSEQ Assay, a bias-controlled multiplex PCR, was used to amplify TCRbeta CDR3 regions from genomic DNA. In the paper's pipeline: Within the assay, amplification of reference gene primers was used to estimate how many nucleated cells each sample contained. Sequence reads were collapsed and filtered to measure the absolute abundance of every unique TCRbeta CDR3 rearrangement. Productive Simpson clonality was computed per sample as the square root of Simpson's diversity index over productive rearrangements. Held by TCRdb, this immuneACCESS table contains in-frame sequences only and omits some clones. Under half of the omission traces to an unresolved V gene where checked; the cause of the rest is unknown. V and J calls and clone size are those listed in that table; D and trimming were worked out from the DNA. Across this sample there are under 130,000 clones, with over 75% seen only once. The top ten clonotypes cover roughly 19% of the sample.

From the germline V gene, CDR1 is KGHSH and CDR2 is LQKENI. From the cysteine up to the phenylalanine, the CDR3 has a length of 15 residues. Kept here is only the CDR3 DNA, which spans 45 bases and is read in frame from base 1. V lost 3 bases and J lost 3 bases, and the count of bases not matched to a germline gene is 2. The sequence was collected from a man in his 70s with active or convalescent COVID-19. The chain was built from TRBV18 and TRBJ2-5; 12 nucleotides in the junction match TRBD2. Specimen: peripheral blood. The DNA is as follows: TGTGCCAGCTCACCCTCTAGCGGGGGGGAAGAGACCCAGTACTTC. Protein translation: CASSPSSGGEETQYF.